The 18 T cell receptor beta chains below come from one sample, sequenced in a study of shared clonotypes between healthy human individuals. The data were produced by immunoSEQ multiplex PCR, yet TCRdb's version contains in-frame clones alone and is incomplete. The sample has fewer than 2.5 million clones; roughly 93% are singletons. Input material: naive CD4+ T cells from PBMCs. Subset reported: CD45RA+ positively selected. Receptors were obtained from a man aged 18 to 30 in good health. Some clones in this sample may be carry-over from other donors' samples.

The chain links TRBV28 to TRBJ2-3, with 8 bases matching TRBD1. The CDR3 totals 15 residues. The junction had 13 bases not matched to a gene; V was cut back by 5 bases and J by 9 bases. The germline V gene encodes CDR1 MDHEN and CDR2 SYDVKM. Here the CDR3 reads CASSTFLTGVQTQYF. CDR3 nucleotide sequence: TGTGCCAGCAGTACCTTTCTGACAGGGGTGCAAACGCAGTATTTT.

The CDR3 DNA follows: TGTGCCAGCAGTTTATTCGGGAGCTCTGGAAACACCATATATTTT. Encoded protein: CASSLFGSSGNTIYF. The genes are TRBV28 and TRBJ1-3; D remains ambiguous. Deletions cut 1 base from V and 0 bases from J, with 7 bases between. The germline V gene has CDR1 MDHEN and CDR2 SYDVKM. This CDR3 is 15 amino acids long. Full variable domain (rest looked up from reference TRBV28 and TRBJ1-3): DVKVTQSSRYLVKRTGEKVFLECVQDMDHENMFWYRQDPGLGLRLIYFSYDVKMKEKGDIPEGYSVSREKKERFSLILESASTNQTSMYLCASSLFGSSGNTIYFGEGSWLTVV.

The chain links TRBV5-8 to TRBJ2-3; tentative D call: TRBD2 (5 bases). The CDR3 consists of 13 residues. The V end lost 4 bases, the J end lost 4 bases, and 10 bases lay between the germline ends. CDR1 and CDR2 (germline): SGHTS, YDEGEE. The CDR3 DNA sequence: TGTGCCAGCAGCCGGACTTTCTCAGATACGCAGTATTTT. It codes for CASSRTFSDTQYF.

V usage is TRBV6-4 and J usage is TRBJ2-3, with D maybe TRBD1 (6 bases). Germline V CDR1 and CDR2: MRHNA, SNTAGT. The V end was cut by 4 bases, the J end by 1 base, with 12 bases between. The CDR3 totals 15 residues. The CDR3: CASSAGAGGTDTQYF. CDR3 DNA sequence: TGTGCCAGCAGTGCAGGGGCTGGTGGCACAGATACGCAGTATTTT.

V usage is TRBV28 and J usage is TRBJ2-5, with TRBD1 as a possible D gene (6 bases). Between the trimmed V and J ends, which lost 6 bases and 1 base, there was a span of 15 bases. Germline values: CDR1 MDHEN, CDR2 SYDVKM. The CDR3 consists of 15 residues. CDR3 in DNA: TGTGCCAGCAGGCGACTACAGGGTGCCCAAGAGACCCAGTACTTC. It specifies CASRRLQGAQETQYF.

This clone was seen only once. This sequence joins TRBV5-1 and TRBJ2-3; perhaps TRBD2 as D (6 bases). The CDR3 totals 16 residues. The germline CDR1 and CDR2 sequences are SGHRS and YFSETQ. Trimming shortened V by 6 bases and J by 3 bases, and 20 bases separated the two germline ends. CDR3 amino acids: CASTSSAGIVTDTQYF. Written as DNA, the CDR3 is TGCGCCAGCACCTCTAGCGCGGGAATTGTTACAGATACGCAGTATTTT. Filled out from reference TRBV5-1 and TRBJ2-3, the complete variable domain reads KAGVTQTPRYLIKTRGQQVTLSCSPISGHRSVSWYQQTPGQGLQFLFEYFSETQRNKGNFPGRFSGRQFSNSRSEMNVSTLELGDSALYLCASTSSAGIVTDTQYFGPGTRLTVL.

The rearrangement uses TRBV4-1 and TRBJ1-4; D may be TRBD1 (6 bases). V was cut by 1 base and J by 2 bases, with 14 bases left in between. Germline CDR1 MGHRA, CDR2 YSYEKL. This CDR3 comprises 17 residues. CDR3 amino acids: CASSQASSGATNEKLFF. In DNA, the CDR3 is TGCGCCAGCAGCCAAGCAAGTTCAGGGGCGACTAATGAAAAACTGTTTTTT.

The rearrangement uses TRBV7-9 and TRBJ1-1, with D tentatively TRBD1 (5 bases). Per the germline V gene, CDR1 is SEHNR and CDR2 is FQNEAQ (reference sequence). This CDR3 has 15 residues. V was shortened by 5 bases and J by 5 bases, with 18 bases between the two germline ends. DNA of the CDR3: TGTGCCAGCAGCCGACGGACACGGGGGGTTACTGAAGCTTTCTTT. Translating gives CASSRRTRGVTEAFF.

The J gene is TRBJ1-3, the V gene TRBV29-1, with a weak D call TRBD1 (5 bases). There are 14 residues in the CDR3. V lost 6 bases and J 0 bases, leaving 12 bases between the germline ends. Germline V gene data show CDR1 as SQVTM and CDR2 as ANQGSEA. The CDR3 reads CSVMDTSSGNTIYF. CDR3 bases: TGCAGCGTGATGGACACGAGCTCTGGAAACACCATATATTTT. Variable domain in full (rest from reference TRBV29-1 and TRBJ1-3): SAVISQKPSRDICQRGTSLTIQCQVDSQVTMMFWYRQQPGQSLTLIATANQGSEATYESGFVIDKFPISRPNLTFSTLTVSNMSPEDSSIYLCSVMDTSSGNTIYFGEGSWLTVV.

This clone was detected a few times. The chain uses TRBV5-1 and TRBJ2-7; 10 bases are a match to TRBD2. With V trimmed by 2 bases and J by 2 bases, 7 bases remained unmatched. The germline V gene has CDR1 SGHRS and CDR2 YFSETQ. The CDR3 totals 16 residues. CDR3 coding DNA: TGCGCCAGCAGCTTCGCTCTAGCGGGGGCCCCCTACGAGCAGTACTTC. Amino acid sequence: CASSFALAGAPYEQYF.

The chain is built from TRBV6-1 and TRBJ2-7; D is possibly TRBD2 (7 bases). Trimming took 6 bases from V and 6 from J, leaving 18 bases between them. The CDR3 length is 14 residues. Germline V gene sequence: CDR1 MNHNS, CDR2 SASEGT. The CDR3 sequence: CASRGEGVTGEQYF. Written as DNA, the CDR3 is TGTGCCAGCAGAGGGGAGGGGGTCACGGGCGAGCAGTACTTC.

The chain uses TRBV30 and TRBJ1-3, with D hard to call. Germline CDR1 reads GTSNPN; CDR2 reads SVGIG (reference sequence). The V end was cut by 6 bases, the J end by 0 bases, with 18 bases between. This CDR3 has 16 amino acids. In DNA, the CDR3 is TGTGCCTGCCATCAGGCCGTTCGGAACTCTGGAAACACCATATATTTT. Translation gives CACHQAVRNSGNTIYF.

This chain links TRBV2 with TRBJ2-3; 13 bases are shared with TRBD2. CDR1 is SNHLY, CDR2 FYNNEI, per germline. V was clipped by 7 bases and J by 2 bases; unmatched bases: 9. This CDR3 is 17 amino acids long. This CDR3 reads CASNLRGTSGNTDTQYF. The CDR3 bases are TGTGCCAGCAACCTAAGGGGGACTAGCGGGAACACAGATACGCAGTATTTT.

V is TRBV28 and J is TRBJ2-1; TRBD1 is a possible D gene (6 bases). The CDR3 is 16 amino acids. Deletions cut 0 bases from V and 6 bases from J, with 15 bases between. Germline V gives CDR1 MDHEN, CDR2 SYDVKM. CDR3 nucleotide sequence: TGTGCCAGCAGTTTATGGTTAGGGGGACGCCCCAATGAGCAGTTCTTC. Translation: CASSLWLGGRPNEQFF.

This clone was observed a few times. This chain links TRBV7-3 with TRBJ2-7; unclear D gene. The CDR3 has 13 amino acids. Germline V lookup: CDR1 SGHTA, CDR2 FQGTGA. V lost 6 bases and J lost 0, with 9 bases in between. The DNA for the CDR3 is TGTGCCAGCAGATCCCCGAGCTCCTACGAGCAGTACTTC. Its translation: CASRSPSSYEQYF. The whole variable domain, remainder taken from reference TRBV7-3 and TRBJ2-7, is GAGVSQTPSNKVTEKGKYVELRCDPISGHTALYWYRQSLGQGPEFLIYFQGTGAADDSGLPNDRFFAVRPEGSVSTLKIQRTERGDSAVYLCASRSPSSYEQYFGPGTRLTVT.

This chain uses TRBV6-5 with TRBJ2-7; possibly TRBD1 or TRBD2 for D (5 bases each). In germline, CDR1 is MNHEY, CDR2 SVGAGI. The CDR3 is 16 amino acids. Trimming pared 4 bases from V and 2 bases from J, leaving 18 bases between. The CDR3 region is CASSSLGPTTPYEQYF. CDR3 in DNA: TGTGCCAGCAGTTCCTTGGGACCTACCACGCCCTACGAGCAGTACTTC.

This chain uses TRBV21-1 with TRBJ2-7; TRBD2 is the table's D call, not checked against the DNA. TRBV21-1 is assigned pseudogene status. CDR3 size: 18 residues. The DNA of the CDR3 is TGTGCCAGCAGCAAGTTTCACCGGGTGGCTAGCGGGGGCTACGAGCAGTACTTC. This sequence encodes CASSKFHRVASGGYEQYF.

About this clone: The same CDR3 arises from other DNA sequences in this sample as well. The V gene is TRBV5-1, the J gene TRBJ2-7; 9 bases are shared with TRBD2. This CDR3 has 14 residues. Germline V lookup: CDR1 SGHRS, CDR2 YFSETQ. V shed 4 bases, J shed 0 bases, and the junction held 2 bases outside the gene matches. This CDR3 is CASSQTSGSYEQYF. The CDR3 DNA reads TGCGCCAGCAGCCAGACTAGCGGCTCCTACGAGCAGTACTTC.